This T cell receptor beta chain was identified in a study of blood T cell repertoires in COVID-19. Across the study: Acute-phase and convalescent COVID-19 samples originated in the United States, Italy and Spain. T cells, B-cell-depleted T cells, or PBMCs provided the cDNA or gDNA that served as material.

This clone has just a few counts. The conserved final phenylalanine or tryptophan is absent from the CDR3, which likely points to a read error. The limits of the CDR3 on the DNA are not certain, so only TCRdb's listed CDR3 is given. Germline-derived CDR1 and CDR2 are SGHDT and YYEEEE. 12 amino acids form the CDR3, both terminal residues included. In the original workflow: Nucleated cell number was recorded as an estimate derived from reference gene primer amplification. This table comes from immunoSEQ multiplex PCR, and its TCRdb copy is limited to in-frame clones, with some not included. For V, J and clone size, that table is used; D and trimming come from the DNA. The table has 650,000 to 800,000 clones, around 89% seen once; the top ten hold about 0.26%.

The receptor's source is a woman younger than 35 with acute or convalescent COVID-19. The chain is built from TRBV5-6 and TRBJ1-2; the table gives TRBD1 as D, unverified against the DNA. Sequenced input: peripheral blood. The CDR3: CASSLGRGQVSV.